The clone carrying this TCR beta chain was detected once. The sample originates from a study of shared clonotypes between healthy human individuals. Only in-frame clones appear in the TCRdb table, and some are missing; sequencing was by immunoSEQ multiplex PCR. Here the sample spans 530,000 or so clones, around 79% being singletons. Germline values: CDR1 MNHEY, CDR2 SMNVEV (reference sequence). V shed 4 bases and J 4 bases; nucleotides not matched to a gene: 9. There are 15 residues in the CDR3. This TCR was recovered from a woman in her 40s in good health. Some clones in this sample may be carry-over from other donors' samples. The chain combines TRBV27 with TRBJ1-1; 7 bases match TRBD1. The specimen was PBMCs. The CDR3 coding sequence is TGTGCCAGCAGTTCCTCAGGGGGTGAGGGCACTGAAGCTTTCTTT. It yields the protein CASSSSGGEGTEAFF.